The 5 T cell receptor beta chains reported below all come from one sample, sequenced in a study of identical twins (dated by TCRdb to the mid-2010s). Library preparation was by 5' RACE. The listed sequencing device is Illumina HiSeq 2000. The public sequencing data were trimmed at Q25 with fastp and processed into clonotypes with MiXCR by TCRdb, which kept only in-frame beta chains. Rows with one shared CDR3 protein collapse into an entry with the most common genes and DNA. For this sample the table gives approximately 630,000 distinct CDR3 sequences, of which about 7.6% were detected only once. The ten largest account for around 1.6% of the sample. The data were also submitted as part of a second study, on yellow fever vaccine responses in identical twins.

Material for sequencing was PBMCs. Receptors originate from a young woman in good health.

The chain combines TRBV14 with TRBJ1-1, with D unresolved. The length of the CDR3 is 14 residues. CDR1 and CDR2 from the germline V gene are SGHDN and FVKESK. V lost 1 base to trimming and J lost 5 bases, with 11 bases between them. The CDR3 loop reads CASSQARAGTEAFF. The CDR3, as DNA: TGTGCCAGCAGCCAAGCAAGGGCTGGGACTGAAGCTTTCTTT.

The chain combines TRBV4-1 with TRBJ1-6; TRBD1 matches 8 bases. The ends lost 4 bases at V and 7 bases at J; junction bases unmatched: 12. Looked up from germline, CDR1 is MGHRA and CDR2 is YSYEKL. This CDR3 comprises 17 residues. The CDR3, as DNA: TGCGCCAGCAGCCGGACTGACAGGGGCCAAAAAAATTCACCCCTCCACTTT. Its translation: CASSRTDRGQKNSPLHF.

CDR3 in amino acids: CASSAAAGGSHNEQFF. The CDR3 DNA sequence: TGTGCCAGCAGCGCCGCGGCGGGGGGTTCCCACAATGAGCAGTTCTTC. The genes are TRBV6-4 and TRBJ2-1; the match to TRBD2 covers 8 bases. From germline, CDR1 is MRHNA and CDR2 SNTAGT. This CDR3 comprises 16 residues. The V gene end was trimmed by 6 bases and the J gene end by 5 bases; junction bases not matched to a gene: 12.

This clonotype came up many times. The genes are TRBV24-1 and TRBJ2-1, with D unclear. The V gene lost 3 bases and the J gene lost 7 bases, with 15 bases spanning the gap. The V gene's germline CDR1 is KGHDR and CDR2 SFDVKD. The CDR3 runs 15 residues. This CDR3 reads CATSDNRDVGNEQFF. In DNA form, the CDR3 reads TGTGCCACCAGTGATAACAGAGACGTGGGGAATGAGCAGTTCTTC.

This clonotype was observed at least ten times. The CDR3 sequence: CASSPDRVLNQPQHF. CDR3 nucleotide sequence: TGTGCCAGCAGCCCCGACAGGGTTCTGAATCAGCCCCAGCATTTT. The chain uses TRBV12-3 or TRBV12-4 and TRBJ1-5, with 7 nucleotides matching TRBD1. The CDR3 contains 15 residues. With V trimmed by 6 bases and J by 4 bases, 9 bases remained unmatched.